This entry is about one T cell receptor beta chain. This record comes from a study of a mutant IDH1 vaccine in newly diagnosed glioma. Germline loops: CDR1 MDHEN, CDR2 SYDVKM. There are 12 residues in the CDR3. Deletions cut 5 bases from V and 3 bases from J, with 8 bases between. Time point indicated: baseline, week 1 (first vaccination visit). Indicated treatment: pre-vaccination baseline after standard-of-care therapy. Sequenced by immunoSEQ multiplex PCR; TCRdb stores in-frame clones only, minus some. The sample includes 99,000 or so clones, approximately 90% of them seen just once. The receptor comes from a woman aged 50 to 60 with glioma. The chain employs TRBV28 and TRBJ2-7; maybe TRBD2 (6 bases). The sample in question was PBMCs, obtained from a glioma patient treated with radiotherapy, temozolomide or both. The CDR3 nucleotides read TGTGCCAGCAGTAATAGCGGCTACGAGCAGTACTTC. This sequence encodes CASSNSGYEQYF. Full variable domain (rest looked up from reference TRBV28 and TRBJ2-7): DVKVTQSSRYLVKRTGEKVFLECVQDMDHENMFWYRQDPGLGLRLIYFSYDVKMKEKGDIPEGYSVSREKKERFSLILESASTNQTSMYLCASSNSGYEQYFGPGTRLTVT.